This TCR beta chain originates from a study of shared clonotypes between healthy human individuals. Study results and limitations: A handful of donors showed sharing of roughly 5% of naive CD4 clonotypes. Generation probability values for non-shared clonotypes were lower than those for clonotypes shared by all four donors.

Deletions cut 0 bases from V and 6 bases from J, with 9 bases between. The germline V gene has CDR1 SGHRS and CDR2 YFSETQ. CDR3 length: 14 residues. Repertoires were generated with immunoSEQ multiplex PCR, while TCRdb's copy carries only in-frame clones and drops some. This sample has some 2.1 million clones, with approximately 95% found just once. The donors were all Caucasian adults (living in Nashville, Tennessee). Of note for this clone: Its antigen is not known.

Material: naive CD4+ T cells sorted from blood. The subset: CD45RA+ positively selected. This rearrangement joins TRBV5-1 to TRBJ2-2; D is unresolved. This sequence was found in a man younger than 30 in good health. The CDR3 DNA reads as TGCGCCAGCAGCTTGGAAGGGTCTTCCGGGGAGCTGTTTTTT. Translation gives CASSLEGSSGELFF.